This T cell receptor (beta chain) stems from a study of siplizumab effects on memory and regulatory T cells. Broader study findings: The study found that mappable alloreactive CD4+ clones averaged approximately 69% Treg-derived with siplizumab and roughly 27% in controls. Confirmation that proliferating Tregs from siplizumab cultures had suppressive function was not obtained.

V lost 5 bases to trimming and J lost 2 bases; unmatched junction nucleotides: 8. Germline V gives CDR1 MNHEY, CDR2 SVGAGI. The CDR3 contains 15 residues. As for this clone: The antigen remains unidentified.

Each sample had about 100,000 TCR templates assayed. Produced via immunoSEQ multiplex PCR; TCRdb's table is partial and in-frame only. Here the sample spans under 110,000 clones, about nine tenths being singletons. The origin of this receptor is a human donor in good health. Specimen: non-Treg CD4+ T cells sorted from blood. The chain recombines TRBV6-5 with TRBJ2-5; 7 bases map to TRBD1. CDR3 in amino acids: CASSTDRALQETQYF. The CDR3 DNA reads TGTGCCAGCAGTACAGACAGGGCTTTACAAGAGACCCAGTACTTC.